This entry lists 26 T cell receptor beta chains sequenced from one sample in a study of shared clonotypes between healthy human individuals. Sequencing was performed with immunoSEQ multiplex PCR; in TCRdb, only in-frame clones are kept and a portion is missing. This repertoire shows about 680,000 clones, 55% to 75% found once; its top ten account for approximately 2%. The material sequenced was memory CD4+ T cells sorted from blood. Indicated subset: CD45RA-negative fraction. The receptors come from a woman between 25 and 40 years old in good health.

The chain joins TRBV19 to TRBJ2-5, with a possible D match to TRBD2 (5 bases). The germline V gene has CDR1 LNHDA and CDR2 SQIVND (reference sequence). Deletions cut 3 bases from V and 3 bases from J, with 14 bases between. The CDR3 has 15 amino acids. CDR3 in amino acids: CASSIGRGGKETQYF. The CDR3 bases are TGTGCCAGTAGTATCGGTCGCGGAGGTAAAGAGACCCAGTACTTC.

This clone was observed once. This chain links TRBV5-4 with TRBJ2-7, with 7 bases fitting TRBD2. Germline V gives CDR1 SGHNT, CDR2 YYREEE (reference sequence). The CDR3 length is 16 residues. Losses at the gene ends were 4 bases for V and 1 base for J; bases not matched to a gene: 11. The CDR3 bases are TGTGCCAGCAGCGCGAGGGGAGGGCTATTGTCCTACGAGCAGTACTTC. Its protein product is CASSARGGLLSYEQYF.

This chain uses TRBV7-7 with TRBJ2-5, with 9 bases aligning to TRBD2. V shed 5 bases and J 5 bases; nucleotides not matched to a gene: 12. CDR1 and CDR2 from the germline V gene are SSHAT and FNYEAQ (reference sequence). This CDR3 is 16 amino acids long. The CDR3 region has the DNA TGTGCCAGCAGCGATGCGGGGACTAGCTTCGGGGAGACCCAGTACTTC. Translation gives CASSDAGTSFGETQYF.

V usage is TRBV18 and J usage is TRBJ2-1, with D unclear. The CDR3 contains 13 residues. The V gene lost 0 bases and the J gene lost 8 bases, with 8 bases spanning the gap. Germline CDR1 reads KGHSH; CDR2 reads LQKENI. This CDR3 is CASSPPDVDEQFF. The CDR3 DNA sequence: TGTGCCAGCTCACCACCGGACGTAGATGAGCAGTTCTTC.

V gene TRBV5-5 combines with J gene TRBJ1-1; D ambiguous. This CDR3 is 14 amino acids long. CDR1 is SGHKS and CDR2 is YYEKEE in the germline V gene (reference sequence). V was trimmed by 3 bases and J by 1 base, leaving 10 bases between them. The CDR3 DNA sequence: TGTGCCAGCAGCTACCGGACCGGGAACACTGAAGCTTTCTTT. This sequence encodes CASSYRTGNTEAFF.

The V gene is TRBV6-1, the J gene TRBJ2-7; D tentatively fits TRBD1 or TRBD2 (6 bases each). With 5 bases removed from V and 2 bases from J, the gap between germline ends came to 13 bases. Germline V gene sequence: CDR1 MNHNS, CDR2 SASEGT. The CDR3 runs to 14 residues. CDR3 protein: CASSWTAGPYEQYF. The CDR3 DNA is TGTGCCAGCAGTTGGACAGCGGGCCCCTACGAGCAGTACTTC.

The chain carries TRBV15 and TRBJ2-1; 13 bases fit TRBD2. V lost 5 bases to trimming and J lost 4 bases; unmatched junction nucleotides: 5. CDR3 length equals 16 residues. Germline values: CDR1 LNHNV, CDR2 YYDKDF (reference sequence). This CDR3 reads CATSGTSGREYNEQFF. The CDR3 nucleotides are TGTGCCACCAGCGGAACTAGCGGGAGGGAGTACAATGAGCAGTTCTTC.

This clone was detected only once. The same CDR3 arises from other DNA sequences in this sample as well. The genes are TRBV7-9 and TRBJ1-5; 7 positions match TRBD1. Germline values: CDR1 SEHNR, CDR2 FQNEAQ (reference sequence). CDR3 size: 16 residues. Trimming removed 1 base from V and 2 bases from J; junction bases left unmatched: 5. CDR3 in DNA: TGTGCCAGCAGCTTAGGACAGGGAGGTGGCAATCAGCCCCAGCATTTT. Residues: CASSLGQGGGNQPQHF.

This clone came up many times. Within the sample, other DNA sequences also encode this same CDR3. The CDR3 loop reads CASSFLTSGTYEQYF. In DNA, the CDR3 is TGTGCCAGCAGTTTTCTTACTAGCGGGACCTACGAGCAGTACTTC. The J gene is TRBJ2-7, the V gene TRBV27, with 10 bases identical to TRBD2. The CDR3 sequence is 15 residues long. The trim removed 3 bases at V and 2 bases at J, leaving 4 bases unmatched. The germline V gene encodes CDR1 MNHEY and CDR2 SMNVEV (reference sequence).

This sequence joins TRBV5-4 and TRBJ1-4; 9 positions match TRBD1. CDR3 length: 17 amino acids. The germline V gene encodes CDR1 SGHNT and CDR2 YYREEE (reference sequence). With V trimmed by 4 bases and J by 7 bases, 14 bases remained unmatched. CDR3 in DNA: TGTGCCAGCAGCCTAAGGGGATGGACAGGGGCGGGTGAAAAACTGTTTTTT. Its protein is CASSLRGWTGAGEKLFF.

The chain recombines TRBV5-8 with TRBJ2-5; D not resolved. CDR3 length equals 12 residues. The ends were cut back, 0 bases at V and 5 bases at J, with 5 bases in the middle. Germline V lookup: CDR1 SGHTS, CDR2 YDEGEE. CDR3 protein: CASSLDRETQYF. CDR3 sequence (DNA): TGTGCCAGCAGCTTGGATAGGGAGACCCAGTACTTC. The entire variable domain, with the rest obtained from reference TRBV5-8 and TRBJ2-5, is as follows: EAGVTQSPTHLIKTRGQQATLRCSPISGHTSVYWYQQALGLGLQFLLWYDEGEERNRGNFPPRFSGRQFPNYSSELNVNALELEDSALYLCASSLDRETQYFGPGTRLLVL.

Points on this clone: This sample includes further DNA sequences coding for the same CDR3. The chain carries TRBV18 and TRBJ2-5, with unresolved D. The CDR3 is 12 amino acids. Germline V gene sequence: CDR1 KGHSH, CDR2 LQKENI. Trimming took off 3 bases at V and 5 bases at J, with 7 bases between the two ends. The CDR3 protein is CASSPSGETQYF. The CDR3 nucleotides read TGTGCCAGCTCACCTTCCGGGGAGACCCAGTACTTC.

This clone was counted ten times or more. CDR3 residues: CASSAGQGAGTQYF. The CDR3 DNA reads TGTGCCAGCAGCGCGGGACAGGGGGCGGGGACCCAGTACTTC. The chain is built from TRBV11-2 and TRBJ2-5, with TRBD1 matching 12 bases. Unmatched junction bases numbered 5, after V lost 5 bases and J lost 7 bases. The CDR3 spans 14 residues. Germline V lookup: CDR1 SGHAT, CDR2 FQNNGV.

The genes are TRBV7-9 and TRBJ2-1; TRBD2 matches at 9 bases. The CDR3 sequence is 15 residues long. V lost 5 bases, J lost 7 bases, and 9 bases stayed unmatched. Germline lookup yields CDR1 SEHNR and CDR2 FQNEAQ (reference sequence). This CDR3 is CASSQIAGVVNEQFF. Here the CDR3 DNA reads TGTGCCAGCAGCCAAATAGCGGGAGTGGTAAATGAGCAGTTCTTC. Filled out from reference TRBV7-9 and TRBJ2-1, the complete variable domain reads DTGVSQNPRHKITKRGQNVTFRCDPISEHNRLYWYRQTLGQGPEFLTYFQNEAQLEKSRLLSDRFSAERPKGSFSTLEIQRTEQGDSAMYLCASSQIAGVVNEQFFGPGTRLTVL.

CDR3 loop: CASSSGLAGGNTGELFF. CDR3 bases: TGTGCCAGCAGTTCGGGACTAGCGGGAGGGAACACCGGGGAGCTGTTTTTT. V gene TRBV2 combines with J gene TRBJ2-2, with TRBD2 matching over 15 bases. The trim removed 5 bases at V and 1 base at J, leaving 2 bases unmatched. Germline V CDR1 and CDR2: SNHLY, FYNNEI. This CDR3 is 17 amino acids long.

This clone was seen a few times. The chain couples TRBV27 to TRBJ2-1; D might be TRBD2 (5 bases). V gave up 4 bases and J gave up 6 bases, with 16 bases separating them. Germline V gene lookup returns CDR1 MNHEY and CDR2 SMNVEV (reference sequence). The CDR3 length is 15 residues. For the CDR3, the DNA is TGTGCCAGCAGTTCAATGGCTAGCCGAGGCAATGAGCAGTTCTTC. Protein product: CASSSMASRGNEQFF.

The chain has TRBV28 and TRBJ1-1, with D tentatively TRBD1 (6 bases). The CDR3 spans 16 residues. Trimming shortened V by 1 base and J by 4 bases, and 16 bases separated the two germline ends. From germline, CDR1 is MDHEN and CDR2 SYDVKM. The CDR3 DNA sequence: TGTGCCAGCAGTTTATATCCCCATGGCAGGGGCACTGAAGCTTTCTTT. Translating gives CASSLYPHGRGTEAFF.

The V call is TRBV5-1, the J call TRBJ2-2, with a tentative D call TRBD2 (6 bases). Germline lookup yields CDR1 SGHRS and CDR2 YFSETQ. Trimming took off 0 bases at V and 6 bases at J, with 12 bases between the two ends. The CDR3 sequence is 15 residues long. The CDR3 protein is CASSLDGLRAGELFF. The CDR3 coding sequence is TGCGCCAGCAGCTTGGACGGACTAAGGGCCGGGGAGCTGTTTTTT.

This clone was recorded only once. The genes are TRBV7-9 and TRBJ1-3, with a possible D match to TRBD1 (6 bases). Trimming took off 6 bases at V and 1 base at J, with 19 bases between the two ends. This CDR3 is 17 amino acids long. Germline assignment: CDR1 SEHNR and CDR2 FQNEAQ (reference sequence). CDR3 in DNA: TGTGCCAGCAGTCTCGGATCGGGGGCCTTTTCTGGAAACACCATATATTTT. Protein product: CASSLGSGAFSGNTIYF.

The gene calls are TRBV6-1 and TRBJ2-5, with a weak D call TRBD1 (6 bases). With 4 bases removed from V and 5 bases from J, the gap between germline ends came to 8 bases. The CDR3 is 12 residues long. Germline V lookup: CDR1 MNHNS, CDR2 SASEGT. CDR3 sequence reads: CASSGQVETQYF. CDR3 DNA: TGTGCCAGCAGTGGACAGGTGGAGACCCAGTACTTC.

V and J are TRBV27 and TRBJ2-7; 16 nucleotides line up with TRBD2. Germline CDR1 MNHEY, CDR2 SMNVEV (reference sequence). The junction had 7 bases not matched to a gene; V was cut back by 1 base and J by 4 bases. The CDR3 covers 18 residues. The CDR3: CASSLFGTSGRARYEQYF. The CDR3 bases are TGTGCCAGCAGTTTATTTGGGACTAGCGGGAGGGCCCGGTACGAGCAGTACTTC.

The rearrangement links TRBV7-2 to TRBJ2-4; 8 bases line up with TRBD1. V was clipped by 3 bases and J by 3 bases; unmatched bases: 7. CDR1 is SGHTA and CDR2 is FQGNSA in the germline V gene. The CDR3 has 16 residues. The CDR3 DNA reads as TGTGCCAGCAGCTTTTGGACAGGGATGGTCAAAAACATTCAGTACTTC. It is translated as CASSFWTGMVKNIQYF.

The J gene is TRBJ2-5, the V gene TRBV30; D is uncertain. The J call is doubtful: the DNA matches TRBJ2-7 better. The CDR3 is 12 residues long. Germline lookup yields CDR1 GTSNPN and CDR2 SVGIG (reference sequence). This chain's CDR3 is CAWSVGSPEQYF. In DNA form, the CDR3 reads TGTGCCTGGAGTGTAGGGTCGCCCGAGCAGTACTTC.

The chain couples TRBV27 to TRBJ2-6; maybe TRBD1 (6 bases). Germline V CDR1 and CDR2: MNHEY, SMNVEV (reference sequence). The V gene lost 3 bases and the J gene lost 2 bases, with 14 bases spanning the gap. This CDR3 contains 17 residues. CDR3 bases: TGTGCCAGCAGTTTCGCAGGGGCTAGGGCTGGGGCCAACGTCCTGACTTTC. It yields the protein CASSFAGARAGANVLTF.

The chain is built from TRBV29-1 and TRBJ1-2, with D possibly TRBD1 on 5 matching bases. Germline CDR1 SQVTM, CDR2 ANQGSEA. Trimming shortened V by 4 bases and J by 4 bases, and 16 bases separated the two germline ends. The CDR3 extends over 14 amino acids. DNA for the CDR3: TGCAGCGTTGGGTTTGGGACGGAGGCCTATGGCTACACCTTC. It translates to CSVGFGTEAYGYTF.

This rearrangement joins TRBV7-3 to TRBJ2-1, with 13 bases lining up with TRBD2. The V gene end was trimmed by 2 bases and the J gene end by 7 bases; junction bases not matched to a gene: 11. The CDR3 length is 18 residues. Germline V gene data show CDR1 as SGHTA and CDR2 as FQGTGA. DNA for the CDR3: TGTGCCAGCAGCTTATTCTCCTCACTAGCGGGAGGGAGAAATGAGCAGTTCTTC. This sequence encodes CASSLFSSLAGGRNEQFF.